The sequence of this T cell receptor (beta chain) was determined in a study of CD8 T cells in ankylosing spondylitis. TCRdb used MiXCR to reprocess the 5' RACE reads, holding one entry per CDR3 protein. The table has around 490,000 distinct CDR3 sequences, less than 6% seen once. The CDR3 is 16 amino acids. Germline CDR1 and CDR2: SGHRS and YFSETQ. J gave up 2 bases and V 4 bases, and 5 bases lay outside the gene matches. This clonotype was recorded many times. Its antigen is as yet unknown. General study points: In reactive arthritis synovial fluid and blood, some motif variants had been reported before. Roughly eight highly homologous variants formed a TCR beta motif that appeared characteristic of ankylosing spondylitis blood. Reports say disease-linked clones showed up significantly more in matched ankylosing spondylitis synovial fluid. Disease-associated clones were CD8+ and fairly uncommon in peripheral blood.

Sequenced: blood, either unsorted or a sorted T cell fraction (not recorded which). The receptor comes from a male donor with ankylosing spondylitis. This chain uses TRBV5-1 with TRBJ2-3; 12 bases fit TRBD2. The CDR3 sequence: CASSVGLAGNTDTQYF. CDR3 nucleotide sequence: TGCGCCAGCAGCGTCGGACTAGCGGGGAACACAGATACGCAGTATTTT.